One and the same sample provided the 16 T cell receptor beta chains below, sequenced in a study of cytomegalovirus exposure and HLA in healthy donors. Primers for the PCR totalled 60 Vbeta and 13 Jbeta. Clones were read by immunoSEQ multiplex PCR, and TCRdb kept only the in-frame ones, dropping some. The data show more than 150,000 clones, 80% to 90% seen once. The sequenced material came from PBMCs. The receptors here all came from a man aged 18 to 29 in good health and CMV-seropositive.

The chain employs TRBV9 and TRBJ1-4; tentatively, D is TRBD1 (6 bases). Per germline, CDR1 SGDLS and CDR2 YYNGEE. The CDR3 length is 14 residues. V lost 5 bases and J lost 4, with 12 bases in between. CDR3: CASSEQGGNEKLFF. CDR3 DNA: TGTGCCAGCAGTGAACAGGGCGGTAATGAAAAACTGTTTTTT.

Note on this clone: At one of its ends the junction is not consistent with the germline gene, which may arise from a read error. The chain links TRBV5-1 to TRBJ1-1; TRBD1 agrees at 10 bases. Germline V CDR1 and CDR2: SGHRS, YFSETQ. This CDR3 is 16 amino acids long. CDR3 region: CASSLWTGGIITKAFF. The DNA of the CDR3 is TGCGCCAGCAGCCTTTGGACAGGGGGGATCATCACTAAAGCTTTCTTT.

This clone occurred a few times. J is TRBJ1-2 and V is TRBV29-1, with no clear D. The CDR3 totals 12 residues. V shed 4 bases and J shed 7 bases, with 13 bases lying between them. The V gene's germline CDR1 is SQVTM and CDR2 ANQGSEA. This CDR3 reads CSVVGLSGGYTF. The CDR3 DNA sequence: TGCAGCGTTGTCGGACTGAGTGGTGGCTACACCTTC.

The V gene is TRBV11-3, the J gene TRBJ2-5, with TRBD2 matching over 9 bases. The V gene's germline CDR1 is SGHNT and CDR2 YENEEA. The J segment lost 5 bases and the V segment lost 0 bases, leaving 10 bases of the junction unmatched. The CDR3 contains 17 residues. DNA for the CDR3: TGTGCCAGCAGCTTAGATCTCCTGCGGGGGGGCCTGGAGACCCAGTACTTC. It encodes CASSLDLLRGGLETQYF.

This clone was picked up one time. This chain links TRBV9 with TRBJ2-5, with D maybe TRBD1 (6 bases). Germline-derived CDR1 and CDR2 are SGDLS and YYNGEE. Deletions cut 9 bases from V and 5 bases from J, with 17 bases between. The CDR3 is made up of 13 amino acids. This chain's CDR3 is CATKRQGCETQYF. Written as DNA, the CDR3 is TGTGCCACAAAACGGCAGGGGTGTGAGACCCAGTACTTC.

The rearrangement links TRBV6-1 to TRBJ1-2; maybe TRBD1 (6 bases). The germline CDR1 and CDR2 sequences are MNHNS and SASEGT. V lost 5 bases and J 6 bases, leaving 19 bases between the germline ends. The length of the CDR3 is 15 residues. CDR3: CASSLEGGRWDGYTF. CDR3 DNA sequence: TGTGCCAGCAGTCTCGAAGGGGGTCGCTGGGATGGCTACACCTTC.

V and J are TRBV5-1 and TRBJ2-3; 10 bases map to TRBD2. The J segment lost 2 bases and the V segment lost 0 bases, leaving 3 bases of the junction unmatched. CDR3 length equals 16 residues. CDR1 is SGHRS, CDR2 YFSETQ, per germline. CDR3 sequence: CASSLVAGGTTDTQYF. DNA for the CDR3: TGCGCCAGCAGCTTGGTAGCGGGGGGTACCACAGATACGCAGTATTTT.

The rearrangement uses TRBV7-9 and TRBJ2-2; D call uncertain. V lost 6 bases, J lost 1 base, and 9 bases lay in between. CDR1 SEHNR and CDR2 FQNEAQ come from the germline V gene (reference sequence). This CDR3 has 14 residues. CDR3 sequence reads: CASSNTVNTGELFF. The CDR3 region has the DNA TGTGCCAGCAGTAATACAGTGAACACCGGGGAGCTGTTTTTT. The variable domain in full, completed from reference TRBV7-9 and TRBJ2-2, reads DTGVSQNPRHKITKRGQNVTFRCDPISEHNRLYWYRQTLGQGPEFLTYFQNEAQLEKSRLLSDRFSAERPKGSFSTLEIQRTEQGDSAMYLCASSNTVNTGELFFGEGSRLTVL.

The chain recombines TRBV9 with TRBJ2-2; 9 positions match TRBD1. The CDR3 is made up of 19 amino acids. CDR1 and CDR2 from the germline V gene are SGDLS and YYNGEE. V was clipped by 4 bases and J by 1 base; unmatched bases: 14. CDR3 in amino acids: CASSMSPGTGSGNTGELFF. CDR3 sequence (DNA): TGTGCCAGCAGCATGAGTCCCGGGACAGGGTCCGGGAACACCGGGGAGCTGTTTTTT.

J is TRBJ2-1 and V is TRBV7-8, with a weak D call TRBD2 (5 bases). With 4 bases removed from V and 4 bases from J, the gap between germline ends came to 11 bases. The length of the CDR3 is 14 residues. Germline loops: CDR1 SGHVS, CDR2 FQNEAQ. CDR3 residues: CASSSGLSYNEQFF. CDR3 nucleotide sequence: TGTGCCAGCAGCTCGGGGTTGTCTTACAATGAGCAGTTCTTC.

The chain carries TRBV7-9 and TRBJ2-3, with D possibly TRBD2 on 5 matching bases. This CDR3 comprises 16 residues. The germline V gene encodes CDR1 SEHNR and CDR2 FQNEAQ (reference sequence). V dropped 4 bases and J dropped 0 bases, with 14 bases sitting between them. The CDR3 region has the DNA TGTGCCAGCAGCTCCGCCCGGGATCTAAGCACAGATACGCAGTATTTT. This sequence encodes CASSSARDLSTDTQYF.

Regarding this clone: One junction end does not reproduce the germline sequence, and a read error may be involved. As DNA, the CDR3 is TGTGCCAGCAGTTTAGGCCAGGGGGCTTACGAGCAGCACTTC. Protein: CASSLGQGAYEQHF. V and J are TRBV27 and TRBJ2-7; 8 bases match TRBD1. There are 14 residues in the CDR3. Germline V gene data show CDR1 as MNHEY and CDR2 as SMNVEV (reference sequence).

The chain links TRBV18 to TRBJ1-1; D unclear. Germline-derived CDR1 and CDR2 are KGHSH and LQKENI. Trimming removed 6 bases at V and 1 base at J, with 12 bases between. CDR3 length: 14 amino acids. CDR3 in DNA: TGTGCCAGCTCTCTTATTTCCTCGAACACTGAAGCTTTCTTT. Its translation: CASSLISSNTEAFF.

V usage is TRBV9 and J usage is TRBJ2-5; 8 bases fit TRBD1. The V gene's germline CDR1 is SGDLS and CDR2 YYNGEE. The CDR3 has 16 residues. V lost 3 bases and J lost 1; bases outside the gene matches: 8. The CDR3 sequence: CASSATGTGGQETQYF. CDR3 in DNA: TGTGCCAGCAGCGCTACCGGGACAGGAGGCCAAGAGACCCAGTACTTC.

This chain connects TRBV6-1 to TRBJ2-3; the match to TRBD2 covers 8 bases. The CDR3 has 15 residues. The V segment lost 2 bases and the J segment 4 bases; nucleotides outside the gene matches: 5. CDR1 is MNHNS, CDR2 SASEGT, per germline. CDR3 residues: CASSEIAGQADTQYF. CDR3 bases: TGTGCCAGCAGTGAAATAGCGGGGCAAGCAGATACGCAGTATTTT.

The chain has TRBV6-6 and TRBJ1-2; TRBD1 is a possible D gene (5 bases). Germline values: CDR1 MNHNY, CDR2 SVGAGI (reference sequence). The V end was cut by 6 bases, the J end by 0 bases, with 11 bases between. The CDR3 is 14 amino acids. The CDR3 reads CASSLGHSNYGYTF. The DNA of the CDR3 is TGTGCCAGCAGCCTAGGACACTCTAACTATGGCTACACCTTC.